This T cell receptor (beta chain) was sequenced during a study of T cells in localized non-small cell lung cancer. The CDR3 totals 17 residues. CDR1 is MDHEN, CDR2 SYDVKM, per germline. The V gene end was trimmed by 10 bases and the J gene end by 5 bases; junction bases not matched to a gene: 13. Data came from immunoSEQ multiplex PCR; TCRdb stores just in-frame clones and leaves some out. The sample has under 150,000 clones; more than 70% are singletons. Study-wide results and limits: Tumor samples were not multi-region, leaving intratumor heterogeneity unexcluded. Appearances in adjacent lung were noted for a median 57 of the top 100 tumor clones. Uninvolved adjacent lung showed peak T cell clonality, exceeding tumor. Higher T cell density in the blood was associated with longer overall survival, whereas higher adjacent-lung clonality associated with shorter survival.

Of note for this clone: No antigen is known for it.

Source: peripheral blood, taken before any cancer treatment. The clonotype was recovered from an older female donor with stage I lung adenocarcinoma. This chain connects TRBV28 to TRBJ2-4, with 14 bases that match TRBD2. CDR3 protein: CATEETSGRAGENIQYF. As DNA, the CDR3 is TGTGCCACTGAAGAGACTAGCGGGAGGGCCGGGGAAAACATTCAGTACTTC.